These 32 T cell receptor beta chains share one sample of origin, sequenced in a study of post-analysis software for immune sequencing data. Study-wide points: Five or six TRBV segments were significantly more frequent in patients than in controls. TRBV5-6, TRBV5-1 and TRBV20-1 were among these segments.

These receptors are not linked to any known antigen. Unique molecular identifiers were present in the TCR beta cDNA libraries. MiXCR was run by TCRdb on the PCR reads, yielding one entry per CDR3 protein. The sample yields about 150,000 distinct CDR3 sequences, over 25% seen once. Sequencing was carried out using blood. These TCRs come from a girl aged 10-17 years with multiple sclerosis.

The gene calls are TRBV11-1 and TRBJ1-4, with D tentatively TRBD1 (5 bases). The V end was cut by 3 bases, the J end by 7 bases, with 9 bases between. CDR1 is SGHAT, CDR2 FQDESV, per germline (reference sequence). The CDR3 runs 13 residues. Here the CDR3 reads CASSFQGGEKLFF. In DNA, the CDR3 is TGTGCCAGCAGCTTTCAGGGAGGTGAAAAACTGTTTTTT.

Turning to this clonotype: This could be a read error, since a much larger clone is one nucleotide away. The chain has TRBV29-1 and TRBJ2-3; weak D call: TRBD2 (5 bases). CDR1 is SQVTM, CDR2 ANQGSEA, per germline. Between the trimmed V and J ends, which lost 7 bases and 2 bases, there was a span of 13 bases. The CDR3 totals 13 residues. CDR3 amino acids: CSAAGETTDTQYF. CDR3 nucleotide sequence: TGCAGCGCCGCGGGCGAAACCACAGATACGCAGTATTTT.

Details on this clonotype: Germline and junction disagree at one end, which may indicate a read error. The chain uses TRBV11-2 and TRBJ1-4, with TRBD1 matching 8 bases. Germline V gene lookup returns CDR1 SGHAT and CDR2 FQNNGV. This CDR3 spans 19 amino acids. In DNA, the CDR3 is TGTGCCAGCCGCTTAGTGGGCAGGGGGCCCGACACGGTGTCGGAAAAACTGTTTTTT. Encoded protein: CASRLVGRGPDTVSEKLFF.

The CDR3 DNA is TGTGCCAACAGCCCTCCGGGACAGCACTCCTACGAGCAGTACTTC. This gives the protein CANSPPGQHSYEQYF. The chain employs TRBV12-3 or TRBV12-4 and TRBJ2-7; 7 bases align to TRBD1. CDR3 length: 15 residues. V lost 10 bases to trimming and J lost 0 bases; unmatched junction nucleotides: 12.

This clonotype came up many times. This chain joins TRBV7-9 and TRBJ2-1; 8 bases align to TRBD2. The V and J ends lost 5 bases and 2 bases, in that order; junction bases with no gene match: 5. Germline V gene data show CDR1 as SEHNR and CDR2 as FQNEAQ (reference sequence). This CDR3 has 15 residues. The CDR3 region is CASSLTSGPYNEQFF. As DNA, the CDR3 is TGTGCCAGCAGCCTTACTAGCGGACCCTACAATGAGCAGTTCTTC.

The CDR3 DNA sequence: TGCGCCAGCAGCTTGGAATCGGGAGTTAGCGGGGCCTCAGAGCAGTACTTC. Translated: CASSLESGVSGASEQYF. The rearrangement uses TRBV5-1 and TRBJ2-7; 8 bases are a match to TRBD2. The CDR3 consists of 17 residues. Losses at the gene ends were 0 bases for V and 7 bases for J; bases not matched to a gene: 15. CDR1 is SGHRS and CDR2 is YFSETQ in the germline V gene.

The chain couples TRBV7-9 to TRBJ2-5; 11 positions match TRBD1. The CDR3 extends over 18 amino acids. The V and J ends lost 5 bases and 0 bases, in that order; junction bases with no gene match: 11. CDR1 is SEHNR, CDR2 FQNEAQ, per germline (reference sequence). The CDR3 loop is CASSIGQGARPYQETQYF. Here the CDR3 DNA reads TGTGCCAGCAGCATCGGACAGGGGGCGCGACCCTACCAAGAGACCCAGTACTTC.

The chain uses TRBV19 and TRBJ2-1, with D hard to call. Germline-derived CDR1 and CDR2 are LNHDA and SQIVND (reference sequence). Trimming removed 3 bases from V and 5 bases from J, with 8 bases in between. CDR3 length equals 13 residues. CDR3 sequence: CASSISLNNEQFF. DNA of the CDR3: TGTGCCAGTAGTATTAGCCTGAACAATGAGCAGTTCTTC.

This clonotype was detected only a few times. The chain recombines TRBV3-1 with TRBJ2-3, with D uncertain. V shed 4 bases and J shed 2 bases, with 19 bases lying between them. Germline V lookup: CDR1 LGHDT, CDR2 YNNKEL (reference sequence). The CDR3 sequence is 17 residues long. The CDR3 sequence is CASSLKTSRPHTDTQYF. DNA of the CDR3: TGTGCCAGCAGCCTCAAGACGTCCCGCCCGCACACAGATACGCAGTATTTT.

V usage is TRBV24-1 and J usage is TRBJ2-3; D remains unclear. The CDR3 extends over 14 amino acids. V dropped 1 base and J dropped 6 bases, with 10 bases sitting between them. The V gene's germline CDR1 is KGHDR and CDR2 SFDVKD. The CDR3 nucleotides read TGTGCCACCAGTGATTTAGCCAACGACGATACGCAGTATTTT. Amino acids: CATSDLANDDTQYF.

This chain uses TRBV5-1 with TRBJ2-1, with D perhaps TRBD1 or TRBD2 (5 bases each). Trimming stripped 7 bases from V and 1 base from J, with 15 bases between. Germline CDR1 SGHRS, CDR2 YFSETQ. The length of the CDR3 is 15 residues. CDR3: CASALGAESYNEQFF. DNA for the CDR3: TGCGCCAGCGCGCTCGGGGCAGAGTCCTACAATGAGCAGTTCTTC. The full variable domain, rest sourced from reference TRBV5-1 and TRBJ2-1, is KAGVTQTPRYLIKTRGQQVTLSCSPISGHRSVSWYQQTPGQGLQFLFEYFSETQRNKGNFPGRFSGRQFSNSRSEMNVSTLELGDSALYLCASALGAESYNEQFFGPGTRLTVL.

This chain joins TRBV29-1 and TRBJ1-1; a weak D match, TRBD1 (5 bases). CDR3 length: 12 amino acids. The V gene's germline CDR1 is SQVTM and CDR2 ANQGSEA. The ends were cut back, 7 bases at V and 0 bases at J, with 9 bases in the middle. CDR3 in amino acids: CSGGGMNTEAFF. CDR3 DNA: TGCAGCGGGGGGGGAATGAACACTGAAGCTTTCTTT.

A few counts support this clonotype. The chain joins TRBV4-1 to TRBJ1-5; possible D gene TRBD1, 5 bases. V lost 2 bases and J 11 bases, leaving 16 bases between the germline ends. This CDR3 contains 14 residues. In germline, CDR1 is MGHRA, CDR2 YSYEKL. The CDR3 region is CASSQLGQHSAQHF. The DNA for the CDR3 is TGCGCCAGCAGCCAACTCGGACAACACAGCGCCCAGCATTTT.

This clonotype turned up a few times. This chain joins TRBV5-1 and TRBJ2-1; TRBD2 is a possible D gene (6 bases). The ends were cut back, 0 bases at V and 2 bases at J, with 12 bases in the middle. This CDR3 contains 16 residues. Per the germline V gene, CDR1 is SGHRS and CDR2 is YFSETQ. CDR3 sequence (DNA): TGCGCCAGCAGCTTGGCCCTTAGCGGCGCCTACAATGAGCAGTTCTTC. Encoded protein: CASSLALSGAYNEQFF.

With respect to this clonotype: Given a much more abundant clone one base away, this may be a read error. The J gene is TRBJ2-1, the V gene TRBV27; 13 bases match TRBD2. The CDR3 has 15 residues. Germline trimming cut 6 bases from V and 10 bases from J; bases unmatched to any gene: 9. Germline V gene sequence: CDR1 MNHEY, CDR2 SMNVEV (reference sequence). This CDR3 is CASSPGLAGEDEQFF. The CDR3 bases are TGTGCCAGCAGCCCAGGACTAGCGGGAGAGGACGAGCAGTTCTTC.

As for this clonotype: Mismatch with germline at one junction end may stem from a read error. J is TRBJ1-6 and V is TRBV2; D is possibly TRBD1 (5 bases). The CDR3 has 11 amino acids. Germline values: CDR1 SNHLY, CDR2 FYNNEI. The CDR3 sequence is CASRLGEPPHF. Written as DNA, the CDR3 is TGTGCCAGCAGGCTGGGGGAGCCCCCCCACTTT.

This clonotype was recorded a few times. The chain combines TRBV20-1 with TRBJ1-5, with 9 bases that match TRBD1. The CDR3 extends over 14 amino acids. Per germline, CDR1 DFQATT and CDR2 SNEGSKA (reference sequence). V trimming: 3 bases; J trimming: 7 bases; junction bases outside the gene matches: 7. The CDR3 here is CSARPGTGLQPQHF. Written as DNA, the CDR3 is TGCAGTGCTAGGCCAGGGACAGGGCTCCAGCCCCAGCATTTT.

The chain couples TRBV12-3 or TRBV12-4 to TRBJ2-7; TRBD2 agrees at 7 bases. V lost 6 bases and J lost 4; bases outside the gene matches: 9. The CDR3 is made up of 14 amino acids. This chain's CDR3 is CASSPGASGYEQYF. For the CDR3, the DNA is TGTGCCAGCAGCCCCGGGGCTAGCGGTTACGAGCAGTACTTC.

Notes on this clonotype: A junction end diverges from the germline sequence, so it may reflect a read error. This sequence joins TRBV28 and TRBJ1-4; D remains unclear. The CDR3 covers 13 residues. Germline-derived CDR1 and CDR2 are MDHEN and SYDVKM. CDR3: CASSRDPNGKLFF. CDR3 coding DNA: TGTGCCAGCAGTCGGGATCCCAATGGAAAACTGTTTTTT.

This chain uses TRBV5-1 with TRBJ1-1, with D unclear. Germline V gene lookup returns CDR1 SGHRS and CDR2 YFSETQ. The V gene lost 3 bases and the J gene lost 0 bases, with 9 bases spanning the gap. The CDR3 consists of 14 residues. The CDR3 loop is CASSWESVNTEAFF. The CDR3, as DNA: TGCGCCAGCAGCTGGGAATCCGTGAACACTGAAGCTTTCTTT.

For this clonotype: A clone one base away is much larger, so this may be a read error. V is TRBV7-6 and J is TRBJ1-4, with no clear D. V was cut by 8 bases and J by 5 bases, with 18 bases left in between. Germline V lookup: CDR1 SGHVS, CDR2 FNYEAQ. There are 15 residues in the CDR3. As DNA, the CDR3 is TGTGCCAGCGGCCCTCGACCGGCGGGAAATGAAAAACTGTTTTTT. It encodes CASGPRPAGNEKLFF.

This clonotype was counted at least ten times. The chain recombines TRBV11-2 with TRBJ1-2; no firm D call. The germline V and J ends were trimmed by 5 bases and 3 bases, with 16 bases remaining between them. The CDR3 length is 15 residues. The V gene's germline CDR1 is SGHAT and CDR2 FQNNGV. CDR3 in DNA: TGTGCCAGCAGCGCTAGGTACAGAGATGACTATGGCTACACCTTC. It translates to CASSARYRDDYGYTF.

The J gene is TRBJ2-2, the V gene TRBV5-1, with no clear D. The CDR3 contains 14 residues. CDR1 is SGHRS, CDR2 YFSETQ, per germline. V gave up 0 bases and J gave up 2 bases, with 5 bases separating them. CDR3 residues: CASSLDRNTGELFF. DNA of the CDR3: TGCGCCAGCAGCTTGGACCGCAACACCGGGGAGCTGTTTTTT.

This clonotype came up a few times. The chain has TRBV7-9 and TRBJ2-7; TRBD2 aligns across 8 bases. Unmatched junction bases numbered 2, after V lost 1 base and J lost 0 bases. The germline V gene encodes CDR1 SEHNR and CDR2 FQNEAQ (reference sequence). The CDR3 runs to 15 residues. CDR3 in DNA: TGTGCCAGCAGCTTAGGAGCGGGAGCCTCCTACGAGCAGTACTTC. This translates into CASSLGAGASYEQYF.

This clonotype has at least ten counts. The chain uses TRBV4-2 and TRBJ1-2, with D unresolved. V dropped 0 bases and J dropped 4 bases, with 9 bases sitting between them. The CDR3 is made up of 14 amino acids. CDR1 LGHNA and CDR2 YNFKEQ come from the germline V gene. Written as DNA, the CDR3 is TGTGCCAGCAGCCAAGAACTCAACCTCTATGGCTACACCTTC. It specifies CASSQELNLYGYTF.

This clonotype was observed a single time. A much more abundant neighbour one base away suggests this may be a read error. This rearrangement joins TRBV6-5 to TRBJ2-1, with 8 nucleotides matching TRBD2. Losses at the gene ends were 7 bases for V and 8 bases for J; bases not matched to a gene: 13. This CDR3 has 15 amino acids. CDR1 MNHEY and CDR2 SVGAGI come from the germline V gene. CDR3 region: CASTLRTSLSHEQFF. CDR3 in DNA: TGTGCCAGCACTCTGAGGACTAGCCTCAGCCATGAGCAGTTCTTC.

The rearrangement uses TRBV7-2 and TRBJ2-1; D is ambiguous. CDR1 is SGHTA and CDR2 is FQGNSA in the germline V gene. V lost 2 bases, J lost 6 bases, and 11 bases lay in between. There are 14 residues in the CDR3. The DNA of the CDR3 is TGTGCCAGCAGCTTATTTGGCGGCCGCAATGAGCAGTTCTTC. Amino acid sequence: CASSLFGGRNEQFF.

This clonotype was counted between two and nine times. The genes are TRBV6-1 and TRBJ2-1; 9 bases fit TRBD2. The germline gives CDR1 MNHNS, CDR2 SASEGT. CDR3 length equals 19 residues. Unmatched junction bases numbered 15, after V lost 2 bases and J lost 4 bases. Written as DNA, the CDR3 is TGTGCCAGCAGTGAACGACTCTCTAGCGGGATCCCATATTACAATGAGCAGTTCTTC. Protein: CASSERLSSGIPYYNEQFF.

This clonotype appeared many times. The chain links TRBV28 to TRBJ2-7, with 7 bases that match TRBD1. V lost 1 base, J lost 2 bases, and 5 bases stayed unmatched. This CDR3 region has 15 residues. Germline CDR1 is MDHEN and CDR2 is SYDVKM. The CDR3 protein is CASSLYRQGTYEQYF. As DNA, the CDR3 is TGTGCCAGCAGTTTATATAGACAGGGTACCTACGAGCAGTACTTC.

Points on this clonotype: This may arise from a read error, as a much more abundant clone is one base away. J is TRBJ2-7 and V is TRBV20-1, with D perhaps TRBD1 (6 bases). The CDR3 totals 13 residues. Per the germline V gene, CDR1 is DFQATT and CDR2 is SNEGSKA (reference sequence). The V end was cut by 3 bases, the J end by 2 bases, with 11 bases between. The CDR3 DNA is TGCAGTGCTAGCCAGGGGTCCACCTACGAGCAGTACTTC. It translates to CSASQGSTYEQYF.

In its sample, this clonotype was seen many times. The V call is TRBV27, the J call TRBJ2-3, with 8 bases lining up with TRBD2. V shed 9 bases, J shed 2 bases, and the junction held 10 bases outside the gene matches. CDR1 and CDR2 from the germline V gene are MNHEY and SMNVEV (reference sequence). CDR3 length equals 15 residues. CDR3 DNA sequence: TGTGCCAGTTCCTTTCTAGCGGGTAACACAGATACGCAGTATTTT. It yields the protein CASSFLAGNTDTQYF.

This clonotype has a count of ten or more. The chain joins TRBV20-1 to TRBJ1-2; weak D call: TRBD1 (6 bases). Germline values: CDR1 DFQATT, CDR2 SNEGSKA (reference sequence). The CDR3 runs 15 residues. V lost 1 base, J lost 10 bases, and 22 bases lay in between. The CDR3 loop is CSARVWGTDSLDYTF. Written as DNA, the CDR3 is TGCAGTGCTAGAGTATGGGGGACGGACAGCCTAGACTACACCTTC.